Listed below are T cell receptor beta chains from one sample, sequenced in a study of neurological immune-mediated disorders. TCRdb analysed the 5' RACE reads with MiXCR anew, one entry per CDR3 protein. The sample shows tens of thousands of distinct CDR3 sequences, approximately 10% of them seen only once. The sample was PBMCs. These receptors all come from a man aged 30-40 years in good health. The CDR3 runs from the conserved cysteine through the conserved F or W. D genes are given only for firm matches. Not all rows give a size; the values are once, few, many and, for expanded clones, a class.

d_call,j_call,clone_size,v_call,cdr3_nt,cdr3_aa
NA,TRBJ2-3,many,TRBV29-1,TGCAGTTTAGCCCGAACCACAGATACGCAGTATTTT,CSLARTTDTQYF
NA,TRBJ2-1,NA,TRBV5-1,TGCGCCAGCAGCTGGGCCGTAGGACACCCGGAGCAGTTCTTC,CASSWAVGHPEQFF
NA,TRBJ2-7,NA,TRBV28,TGTGCCAGCAGGCCCAGTTTTGGCGAGCAGTACTTC,CASRPSFGEQYF
TRBD2,TRBJ2-1,NA,TRBV5-5,TGTGCCAGCAGTTTTCGGTCGGGACTAGCGATATTCAATGAGCAGTTCTTC,CASSFRSGLAIFNEQFF
NA,TRBJ2-2,many,TRBV28,TGTGCCAGCACCTGGTCCGGGGAGCTGTTTTTT,CASTWSGELFF
TRBD2,TRBJ2-7,many,TRBV27,TGTGCCAGCAGTTCCCTAGCGGGAGGCGACTACGAGCAGTACTTC,CASSSLAGGDYEQYF
TRBD2,TRBJ2-3,many,TRBV6-2/TRBV6-3,TGTGCCAGCACGACTAGCGGCCCAGATACGCAGTATTTT,CASTTSGPDTQYF
NA,TRBJ2-7,many,TRBV2,TGTGCCAGCAGTGAAGAGACGTCCTTCGGCGAGCAGTACTTC,CASSEETSFGEQYF
TRBD1,TRBJ2-1,NA,TRBV6-1,TGTGCCAGCAGTGTTGGACAGGTGATGGCGTACAATGAGCAGTTCTTC,CASSVGQVMAYNEQFF
NA,TRBJ2-5,many,TRBV5-4,TGTGCCAGCAGCTTATGGACCAGCCAAGAGACCCAGTACTTC,CASSLWTSQETQYF
NA,TRBJ1-5,NA,TRBV27,TGTGCCAGCAGTTTAATGGCTTATCAGCCCCAGCATTTT,CASSLMAYQPQHF
NA,TRBJ1-1,many,TRBV28,TGTGCCAGCAGTTTAAGTGGAGGGAGGTACACTGAAGCTTTCTTT,CASSLSGGRYTEAFF
NA,TRBJ2-7,few,TRBV29-1,TGCAGCGTTGAAGGTCCAAACTACGAGCAGTACTTC,CSVEGPNYEQYF
NA,TRBJ2-3,many,TRBV7-9,TGTGCCAGCAGCGAGACGACAGATACGCAGTATTTT,CASSETTDTQYF
NA,TRBJ2-5,many,TRBV15,TGTGCCACCAGCAGGACAACCCAAGAGACCCAGTACTTC,CATSRTTQETQYF
NA,TRBJ2-7,many,TRBV5-1,TGCGCCAGCAGTTACCGGCCTTCGGGGGAGCAGTACTTC,CASSYRPSGEQYF
TRBD1,TRBJ2-2,NA,TRBV4-1,TGCGCCAGCAGCCCCGCCGAGACAGGGTCCGGGGAGCTGTTCTTT,CASSPAETGSGELFF